Given below is one T cell receptor (beta chain) in context. What antigen it recognizes has not been identified. No qualities accompany the bases; no much larger clone lies one base away. Per the publication, the time point label means: after anti-PD-1 therapy. Tumor biopsies were site-matched, taken from the same primary tumor before and after PD-1 blockade. For bulk TCRbeta sequencing, genomic DNA was extracted from tumor biopsies or peripheral blood, and input amounts ranged from roughly 550 ng to 6,004 ng. Bulk TCRbeta sequencing was performed on remaining biopsy material to increase sensitivity for rare clonotypes compared with single-cell TCR sequencing. Histologically proven advanced or metastatic basal or squamous cell carcinoma was present in all patients, all of whom were poor candidates for surgical resection. Of the roughly 10 patients in the basal cell carcinoma cohort, 7 or 8 underwent bulk tumor TCR sequencing. Fresh biopsies came from the site of the primary tumor, and part of the tissue was kept in RNAlater for exome and bulk TCR sequencing.

The data were taken from a study of T cells in tumors after PD-1 blockade (dated by TCRdb to about 2019). In terms of the full investigation: Patients with prior checkpoint blockade, systemic immunosuppressant use, or recent radiotherapy or other anti-cancer therapy within 4 weeks were excluded. Pembrolizumab 200 mg every 3 weeks or cemiplimab 350 mg every 2 weeks was administered to patients. While on anti-PD-1 treatment, some of the patients also continued taking daily vismodegib 150 mg. On average, tumor samples had roughly 27,000 TCR templates (range roughly 500-99,264) and over 6,000 unique clonotypes, roughly 22-fold deeper than single-cell TCR sequencing. Using site-matched tumors from BCC or SCC patients sampled before and after anti-PD-1 therapy, the study carried out paired single-cell RNA and TCR sequencing. RECIST version 1.1 was the standard used to evaluate clinical response. What the research found in general, with its limitations: Exhausted CD8+ clones expanded after therapy were mostly novel clonotypes undetected pre-treatment, suggesting clonal replacement rather than reinvigoration of pre-existing clones. The source of novel T cell clones was not identified, and lymphoid organs or rare unexpanded clones within the tumor or the tumor periphery could be included among the possible sources. Approximately 41% of the TCR clonotypes from tumors also showed up in blood, and some novel exhausted tumor clones were present in pre-treatment blood, which suggests peripheral recruitment. Clonal replacement appeared only between pre- and post-treatment samples, not between two pre-treatment samples, arguing against biopsy timing or location artifacts.

V trim: 3 bases; J trim: 9 bases; unmatched bases: 8. CDR1 and CDR2 are read off the germline V gene as SNHLY and FYNNEI. Including cysteine and phenylalanine, the CDR3 has 14 amino acids. Just the 42-base CDR3 DNA is kept, in frame starting at base 1. The immunoSEQ platform was used to carry out deep TCRbeta sequencing. Regarding the original processing steps: For further analysis, only productive rearrangements were exported from the immunoSEQ Analyzer. Clones with significant expansion or contraction between timepoints were called with a two-sided binomial test at Bonferroni-corrected P below 0.01. Bulk TCRbeta clonotypes were assigned T cell phenotypes by matching to single-cell RNA+TCR-seq clones sharing the same TCRbeta sequence. Using bulk TCR sequencing data, clone enrichment in tumor was calculated by dividing a clone's tumor frequency by the same clone's PBMC frequency. GLIPH was used to sort TCRs into specificity groups, which are clusters of distinct TCRs that likely recognize common antigens through shared CDR3 motifs. TCRdb carries this immuneACCESS record with in-frame sequences only. Its versions omit some clonotypes, under half of them owing to an unresolved V gene in the studies checked, with the rest unexplained. That table gives V, J and clone size, and the DNA gave D and trimming. The sample profile shows 7,000 to 9,500 clones; approximately 71% of them were found once. About 8.9% of the sample lies in the top ten.

This chain is built from TRBV2 and TRBJ2-1, with 7 junctional bases fitting TRBD2. Specimen: tumor tissue, collected after anti-PD-1 treatment. This clonotype was obtained from a human donor with basal cell carcinoma. Read as DNA, the sequence is TGTGCCAGCAGTGAGGTTGCGGGAGCGGCTGAGCAGTTCTTC. Its protein reads: CASSEVAGAAEQFF.